This T cell receptor (beta chain) derives from a study of CD8 T cells in Susac syndrome. Study-level findings and limits: By the study's own acknowledgment, its TCR sequencing and HLA analysis included relatively few individuals.

A word on this clonotype: What it binds is unknown.

Trimming shortened V by 8 bases and J by 2 bases, and 12 bases separated the two germline ends. The CDR3 is 13 amino acids. Germline CDR1 is KGHSH and CDR2 is LQKENI. Sequencing targeted TCR beta in T cells from blood (CD8+ and CD4+). Negative isolation yielded the CD8+ and CD4+ T cells, while FACS enriched the TEMRA cells. Random hexamers were used to reverse transcribe the RNA input (roughly 0.5 to 1 ug). It was immunoSEQ multiplex PCR that amplified TCR beta CDR3 across 54 Vbeta and 13 Jbeta. TCRdb ran MiXCR on the immunoSEQ multiplex PCR reads and lists one entry per CDR3 protein. The sample has around 300,000 distinct CDR3 sequences, around 90% seen once.

This receptor was identified in a human donor with multiple sclerosis. V usage is TRBV18 and J usage is TRBJ1-2; D possibly corresponds to TRBD1 (6 bases). The sample taken for sequencing was CD4+ T cells from PBMCs. This CDR3 reads CASATTGNYGYTF. The CDR3 bases are TGTGCCAGCGCAACCACAGGGAACTATGGCTACACCTTC.